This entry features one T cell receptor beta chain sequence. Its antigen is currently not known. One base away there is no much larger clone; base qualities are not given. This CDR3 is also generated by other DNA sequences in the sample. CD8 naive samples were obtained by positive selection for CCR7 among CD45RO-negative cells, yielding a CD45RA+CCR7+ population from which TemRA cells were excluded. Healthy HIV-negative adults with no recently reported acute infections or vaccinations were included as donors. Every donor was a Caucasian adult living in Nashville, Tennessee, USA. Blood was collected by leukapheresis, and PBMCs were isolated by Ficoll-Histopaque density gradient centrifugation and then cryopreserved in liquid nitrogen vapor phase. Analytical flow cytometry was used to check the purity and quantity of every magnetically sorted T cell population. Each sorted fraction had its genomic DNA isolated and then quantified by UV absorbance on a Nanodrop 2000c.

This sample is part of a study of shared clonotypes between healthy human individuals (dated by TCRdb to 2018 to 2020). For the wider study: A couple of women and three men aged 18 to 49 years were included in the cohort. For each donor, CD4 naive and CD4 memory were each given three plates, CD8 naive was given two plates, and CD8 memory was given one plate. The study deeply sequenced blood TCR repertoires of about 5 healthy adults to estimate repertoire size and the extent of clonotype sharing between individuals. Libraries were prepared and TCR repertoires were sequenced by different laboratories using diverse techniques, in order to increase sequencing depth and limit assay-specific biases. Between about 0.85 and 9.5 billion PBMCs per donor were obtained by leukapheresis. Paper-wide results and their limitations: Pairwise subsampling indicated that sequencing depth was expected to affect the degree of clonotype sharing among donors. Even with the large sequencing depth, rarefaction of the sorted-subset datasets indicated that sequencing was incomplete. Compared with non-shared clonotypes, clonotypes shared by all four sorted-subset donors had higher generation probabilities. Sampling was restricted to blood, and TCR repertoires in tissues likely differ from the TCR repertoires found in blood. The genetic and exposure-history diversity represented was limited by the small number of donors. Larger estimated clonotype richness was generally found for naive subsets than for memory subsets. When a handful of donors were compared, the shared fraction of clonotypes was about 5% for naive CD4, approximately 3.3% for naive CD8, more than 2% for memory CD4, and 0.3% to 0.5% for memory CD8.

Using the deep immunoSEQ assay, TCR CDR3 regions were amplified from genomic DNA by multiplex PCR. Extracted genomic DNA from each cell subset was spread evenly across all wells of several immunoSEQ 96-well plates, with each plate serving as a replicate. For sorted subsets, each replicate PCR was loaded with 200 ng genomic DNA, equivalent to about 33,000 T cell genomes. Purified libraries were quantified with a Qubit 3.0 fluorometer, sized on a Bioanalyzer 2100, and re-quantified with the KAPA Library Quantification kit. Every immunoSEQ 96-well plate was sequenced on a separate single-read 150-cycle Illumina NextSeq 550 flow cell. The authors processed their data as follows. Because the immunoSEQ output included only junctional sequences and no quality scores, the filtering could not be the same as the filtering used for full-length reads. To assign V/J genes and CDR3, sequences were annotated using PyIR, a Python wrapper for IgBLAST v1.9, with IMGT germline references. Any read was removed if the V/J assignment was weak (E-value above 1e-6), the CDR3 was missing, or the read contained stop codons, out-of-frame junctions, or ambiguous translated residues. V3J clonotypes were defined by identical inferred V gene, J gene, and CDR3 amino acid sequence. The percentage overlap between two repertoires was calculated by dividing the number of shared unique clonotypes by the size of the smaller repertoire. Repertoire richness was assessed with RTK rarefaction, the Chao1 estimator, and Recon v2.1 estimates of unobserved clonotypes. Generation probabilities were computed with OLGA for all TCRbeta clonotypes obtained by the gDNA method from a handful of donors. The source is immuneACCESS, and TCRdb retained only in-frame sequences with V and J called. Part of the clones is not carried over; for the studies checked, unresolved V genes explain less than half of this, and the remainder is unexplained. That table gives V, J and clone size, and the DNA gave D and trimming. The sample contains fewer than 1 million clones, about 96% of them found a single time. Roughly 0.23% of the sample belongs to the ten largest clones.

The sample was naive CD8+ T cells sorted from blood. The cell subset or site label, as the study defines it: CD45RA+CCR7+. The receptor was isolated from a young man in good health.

The CDR3 here reads CASSQDSNTEAFF. At the DNA level, the sequence is TGCGCCAGCAGCCAAGATTCGAACACTGAAGCTTTCTTT. The chain is assembled from TRBV4-3 and TRBJ1-1, with an unclear D gene assignment. The trim is 0 bases for V and 1 base for J, with a gap of 3 bases between the germline ends. The CDR3 sequence holds 13 residues, the cysteine and phenylalanine included. Of the read, only the CDR3 DNA is kept; its 39 bases are in frame from base 1. Based on the germline V gene, the CDR1 and CDR2 sequences are LGHNA and YSLEER.